A selection of T cell receptor beta chains follows, all from one sample in a study of cytomegalovirus exposure and HLA in healthy donors. TCRdb's table, derived via immunoSEQ multiplex PCR, lists solely in-frame clones and lacks some. Of 160,000 or so clones listed, 80% to 90% are singletons. What was sequenced was PBMCs. The receptors come from a man aged 50-60 years in good health and CMV-seropositive. Both conserved end residues are part of each CDR3. D genes are given only for firm matches. The size of a clone is reported for some rows only, either as once, few or many, or as a class for expanded clones.

>TRBV19|TRBJ2-5|-|-
CASSSQDMGTQYF
TGTGCCAGTAGTTCTCAGGATATGGGGACCCAGTACTTC
>TRBV7-8|TRBJ2-7|few|TRBD2
CASSLAGGNSYEQYF
TGTGCCAGCAGCTTAGCGGGGGGGAACTCCTACGAGCAGTACTTC
>TRBV16|TRBJ1-2|-|TRBD1
CASSQNNRGSHGYTF
TGTGCCAGCAGCCAAAACAACAGGGGGAGCCATGGCTACACCTTC
>TRBV7-9|TRBJ2-7|-|-
CASRGAANSYEQYF
TGTGCCAGCAGAGGCGCAGCGAACTCCTACGAGCAGTACTTC
>TRBV19|TRBJ2-7|-|TRBD2
CASSPGRYEQYF
TGTGCCAGTAGTCCCGGGAGGTACGAGCAGTACTTC
>TRBV5-4|TRBJ2-2|-|TRBD1
CASSSGQKSPTGELFF
TGTGCCAGCAGCTCGGGACAGAAAAGCCCAACCGGGGAGCTGTTTTTT
>TRBV29-1|TRBJ2-1|-|TRBD1
CSVEGQGLGNEQFF
TGCAGCGTGGAGGGACAGGGATTGGGCAATGAGCAGTTCTTC
>TRBV30|TRBJ1-5|-|TRBD1
CAWRRQGLDQPQHF
TGTGCCTGGAGGCGACAGGGGTTGGATCAGCCCCAGCATTTT
>TRBV15|TRBJ2-3|-|TRBD2
CATSFRTSGVDTQYF
TGTGCCACCAGCTTCCGGACTAGCGGGGTAGATACGCAGTATTTT
>TRBV2|TRBJ1-2|-|TRBD1
CASSPGQDYGYTF
TGTGCCAGCAGCCCGGGACAGGATTATGGCTACACCTTC
>TRBV15|TRBJ2-1|-|TRBD2
CATSRYPPSGSHNEQFF
TGTGCCACCAGCAGATACCCTCCTAGCGGTTCCCACAATGAGCAGTTCTTC